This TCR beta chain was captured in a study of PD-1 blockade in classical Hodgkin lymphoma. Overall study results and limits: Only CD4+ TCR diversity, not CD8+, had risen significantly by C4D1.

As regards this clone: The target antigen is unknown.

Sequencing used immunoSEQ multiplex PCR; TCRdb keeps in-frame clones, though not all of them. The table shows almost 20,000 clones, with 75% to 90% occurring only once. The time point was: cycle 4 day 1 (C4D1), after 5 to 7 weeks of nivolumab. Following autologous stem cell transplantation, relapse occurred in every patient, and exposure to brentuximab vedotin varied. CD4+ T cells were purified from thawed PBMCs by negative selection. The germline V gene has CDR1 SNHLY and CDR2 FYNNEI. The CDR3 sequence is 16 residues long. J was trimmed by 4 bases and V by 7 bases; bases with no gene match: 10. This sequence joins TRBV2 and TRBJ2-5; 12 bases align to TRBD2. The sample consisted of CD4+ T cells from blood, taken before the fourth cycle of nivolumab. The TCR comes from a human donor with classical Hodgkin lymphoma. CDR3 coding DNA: TGTGCCAGCATGCTAGGTCTAGCGGGAGGGCGAGAGACCCAGTACTTC. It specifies CASMLGLAGGRETQYF.